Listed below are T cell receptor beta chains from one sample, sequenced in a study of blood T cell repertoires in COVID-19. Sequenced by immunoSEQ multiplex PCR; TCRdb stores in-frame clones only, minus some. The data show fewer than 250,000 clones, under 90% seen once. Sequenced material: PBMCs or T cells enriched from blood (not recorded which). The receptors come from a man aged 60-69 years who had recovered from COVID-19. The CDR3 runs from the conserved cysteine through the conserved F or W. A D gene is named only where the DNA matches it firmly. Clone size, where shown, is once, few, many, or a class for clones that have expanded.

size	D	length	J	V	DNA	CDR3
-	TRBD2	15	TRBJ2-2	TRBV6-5	TGTGCCAGCAGTCCAGAGCGGGGAAGGGTTGGGGAGCTGTTTTTT	CASSPERGRVGELFF
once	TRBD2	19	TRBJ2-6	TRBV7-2	TGTGCCAGCAGCCGTAGGACTAGCGGGGGGCCGTCTGGGGCCAACGTCCTGACTTTC	CASSRRTSGGPSGANVLTF
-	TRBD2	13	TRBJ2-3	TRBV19	TGTGCCAGTAGCCAAGCGGGGTTGAGTACGCAGTATTTT	CASSQAGLSTQYF
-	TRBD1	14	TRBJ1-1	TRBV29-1	TGCAGCGTCCCCTCAAGACAGGGTGGGACTGAAGCTTTCTTT	CSVPSRQGGTEAFF
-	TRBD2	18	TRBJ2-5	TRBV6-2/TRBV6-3	TGTGCCAGCAGTCAGGGGGCGACTCGGACTAGCGGCCAAGAGACCCAGTACTTC	CASSQGATRTSGQETQYF
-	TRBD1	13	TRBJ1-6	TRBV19	TGTGCCAGTAGTACAACAGGGGTGGCACCCCTCCACTTT	CASSTTGVAPLHF
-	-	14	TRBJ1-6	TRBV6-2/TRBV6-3	TGTGCCAGCAGTTACCAGACAATGAATTCACCCCTCCACTTT	CASSYQTMNSPLHF
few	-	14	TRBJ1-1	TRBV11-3	TGTGCCAGCAGCCCTGGACACTTGGACACTGAAGCTTTCTTT	CASSPGHLDTEAFF
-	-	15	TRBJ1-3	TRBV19	TGTGCCAGTAGTGTATCGTCAGGTTCTGGAAACACCATATATTTT	CASSVSSGSGNTIYF
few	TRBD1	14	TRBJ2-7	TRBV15	TGTGCCACCAGCAGATCTCGGGACAGCCACGAGCAGTACTTC	CATSRSRDSHEQYF
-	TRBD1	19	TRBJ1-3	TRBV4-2	TGTGCCAGCAGCCAAGAGGCGTGGACAGGGAGTAACTCTGGAAACACCATATATTTT	CASSQEAWTGSNSGNTIYF
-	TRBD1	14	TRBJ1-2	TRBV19	TGTGCCAGTAGGTCCGGACAGGGAAACTATGGCTACACCTTC	CASRSGQGNYGYTF
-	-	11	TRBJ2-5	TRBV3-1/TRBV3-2	TGTGCCAGCAGCCAAAGCGCCACCCAGTACTTC	CASSQSATQYF
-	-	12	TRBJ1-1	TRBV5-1	TGCGCCAGCAGTAACCTCGGGGTGGAAGCTTTCTTT	CASSNLGVEAFF
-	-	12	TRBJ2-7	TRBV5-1	TGCGCCAGCGGGGACAATTCCTACGAGCAGTACTTC	CASGDNSYEQYF
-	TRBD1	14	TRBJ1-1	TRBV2	TGTGCCAGCGAGGGACAGGGAGAAGGGACTGAAGCTTTCTTT	CASEGQGEGTEAFF
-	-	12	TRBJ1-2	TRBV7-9	TGTGCCAGCAGCCCGGGACAATATGGCTACACCTTC	CASSPGQYGYTF
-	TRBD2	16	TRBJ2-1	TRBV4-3	TGCGCCAGCAGCCAAGATATAACTAGCGGCTACGATGAGCAGTTCTTC	CASSQDITSGYDEQFF
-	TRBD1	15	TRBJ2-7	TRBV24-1	TGTGCCACCAGTGATTCCCTTACAGGGGGCTACGAGCAGTACTTC	CATSDSLTGGYEQYF
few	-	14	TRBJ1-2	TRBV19	TGTGCCAGTAGTGTACAGGGAGCTAACTATGGCTACACCTTC	CASSVQGANYGYTF
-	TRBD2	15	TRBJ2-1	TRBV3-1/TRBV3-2	TGTGCCAGCAGCCGGGGACTAGCGGGGCCTAATGAGCAGTTCTTC	CASSRGLAGPNEQFF
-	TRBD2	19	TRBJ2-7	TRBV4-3	TGCGCCAGCAGCCAAGTTTTCAGCGGGGGGATTCAAAGCTCCTACGAGCAGTACTTC	CASSQVFSGGIQSSYEQYF
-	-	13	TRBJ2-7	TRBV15	TGTGCCACCAGCAGCGGGGAGCGGAACGAGCAGTACTTC	CATSSGERNEQYF
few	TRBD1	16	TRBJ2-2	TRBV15	TGTGCCACCAGCGCCCAGGACAGGGGTATTGGCGGGGAGCTGTTTTTT	CATSAQDRGIGGELFF
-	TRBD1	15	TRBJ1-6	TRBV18	TGTGCCAGCTCAGTTGACAGGGACGGGCGGTCACCCCTCCACTTT	CASSVDRDGRSPLHF
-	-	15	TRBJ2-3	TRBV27	TGTGCCAGCAGTTTATTTTCGGGGGTTTGGGGTACGCAGTATTTT	CASSLFSGVWGTQYF